This T cell receptor (beta chain) was found in a study of regulatory T cells in long-lasting Graves disease. Turning to the study itself: Newly diagnosed Graves' patients had taken antithyroid drugs under 3 months.

This clonotype was seen ten or more times. Its antigen is not identified. This CDR3 is built from 15 residues. The trim removed 4 bases at V and 0 bases at J, leaving 5 bases unmatched. The germline V gene encodes CDR1 ENHRY and CDR2 SYGVKD. Study-wide findings and caveats: Favored usage of TRBV28, TRBJ1-2 and TRBJ2-5 was recorded in persistent disease.

The time point is: newly diagnosed GD, antithyroid drugs for less than 3 months. PBMC RNA served as the TCR library source. iRepertoire HTBI primers and Arm-PCR of CDR3 regions built TCR beta libraries. Authors' processing steps: Among the samples, 50 to 80 TRBV and 12 to 15 TRBJ segments were identified. TCRdb passed the multiplex PCR reads through MiXCR, listing each CDR3 protein once. The V and J calls shown here were made by TCRdb, not taken from the authors' results. Counted here are about 430,000 distinct CDR3 sequences, approximately 15% occurring once; the ten biggest clones make up about 8%. The sample was also reused in another study, on T cells in Graves' hyperthyroidism and ophthalmopathy. This second report adds: TCR CDR3 regions were first amplified by RT-PCR with HTBI primers.

This material consisted of peripheral blood mononuclear cells (PBMCs), taken at new diagnosis, from a patient treated with antithyroid drugs. The source is a woman aged 40 to 55 with Graves disease. J is TRBJ1-1 and V is TRBV10-3, with 7 bases lining up with TRBD1. DNA for the CDR3: TGTGCCATCAGTGCCGAGGGGGCCATGAACACTGAAGCTTTCTTT. This gives the protein CAISAEGAMNTEAFF.